The sequence of this TCR beta chain was determined in a study of blood T cell repertoires in COVID-19. Profiled with immunoSEQ multiplex PCR; TCRdb holds only in-frame clones, not every one. The repertoire holds about 380,000 clones, with approximately 77% as singletons. V gave up 4 bases and J gave up 4 bases; unmatched junction bases: 9. Germline V CDR1 and CDR2: SGHRS, YFSETQ. The CDR3 has 15 amino acids. In this sample, this clone turned up a few times. The V gene is TRBV5-1, the J gene TRBJ2-5, with 8 positions matching TRBD1. The sequenced sample was peripheral blood. The clonotype originates from a human donor with acute or convalescent COVID-19. The donor label of this sample is uncertain. The CDR3 nucleotides are TGCGCCAGCAGCAACGACAGGGGAGTTACAGAGACCCAGTACTTC. It is translated as CASSNDRGVTETQYF.